Below, 29 T cell receptor beta chains from the same sample are listed, as sequenced in a study of blood T cell repertoires in COVID-19. Data came from immunoSEQ multiplex PCR; TCRdb stores just in-frame clones and leaves some out. The sample consists of some 200,000 clones, roughly 76% of them appearing once. The sequenced sample consisted of peripheral blood. These receptors were obtained from a woman of 80 years or more with COVID-19, enrolled during active disease.

This sequence joins TRBV7-9 and TRBJ1-3; D may be TRBD1 (6 bases). Trimming cost V 5 bases and J 3 bases, with 14 bases left between them. The CDR3 is made up of 15 amino acids. The germline gives CDR1 SEHNR, CDR2 FQNEAQ (reference sequence). CDR3 DNA sequence: TGTGCCAGCAGCCCCCCAGGGGTTGGTGGAAACACCATATATTTT. Protein: CASSPPGVGGNTIYF.

The chain couples TRBV4-1 to TRBJ1-2; 11 bases match TRBD1. J gave up 9 bases and V 5 bases, and 8 bases lay outside the gene matches. This CDR3 is built from 14 residues. Germline V gives CDR1 MGHRA, CDR2 YSYEKL. CDR3 nucleotide sequence: TGCGCCAGCAGCTTGACCGGGACAGGGGGAAGCTACACCTTC. This codes for CASSLTGTGGSYTF.

This clone came up a few times. Germline is not matched at one junction end, which may reflect a read error. The chain combines TRBV5-4 with TRBJ1-2; 8 bases line up with TRBD1. The germline V gene encodes CDR1 SGHNT and CDR2 YYREEE (reference sequence). The CDR3 sequence is 14 residues long. CDR3 coding DNA: TGTGCCAGCAGTTTGCAGGGGGCTAAGTATGGCTACACCTTC. This codes for CASSLQGAKYGYTF.

This clone occurred a few times. The V call is TRBV3-1 (or the pseudogene TRBV3-2), the J call TRBJ1-5; D is possibly TRBD1 (5 bases). CDR3 length: 15 residues. V was trimmed by 1 base and J by 3 bases, leaving 10 bases between them. The V gene's germline CDR1 is LGHDT and CDR2 YNNKEL (reference sequence). The DNA for the CDR3 is TGTGCCAGCAGCCAAGGGGCAGGGATCAATCAGCCCCAGCATTTT. Translation gives CASSQGAGINQPQHF.

Worth noting for this clone: Other DNA sequences of this sample code for an identical CDR3. The CDR3, as DNA: TGTGCCAGCTCACCAGGGGCAGAGACCCAGTACTTC. As protein: CASSPGAETQYF. The rearrangement joins TRBV18 to TRBJ2-5, with D maybe TRBD1 (5 bases). The CDR3 is 12 amino acids. The germline V and J ends were trimmed by 2 bases and 4 bases, with 5 bases remaining between them. The germline CDR1 and CDR2 sequences are KGHSH and LQKENI. The full variable domain, with the rest looked up from reference TRBV18 and TRBJ2-5, is NAGVMQNPRHLVRRRGQEARLRCSPMKGHSHVYWYRQLPEEGLKFMVYLQKENIIDESGMPKERFSAEFPKEGPSILRIQQVVRGDSAAYFCASSPGAETQYFGPGTRLLVL.

The chain combines TRBV7-9 with TRBJ1-2; D is unclear. The ends were cut back, 3 bases at V and 4 bases at J, with 12 bases in the middle. Germline CDR1 reads SEHNR; CDR2 reads FQNEAQ (reference sequence). The length of the CDR3 is 14 residues. In nucleotides, the CDR3 is TGTGCCAGCAGCTTCCTGGGAGAAGGCTATGGCTACACCTTC. Translation gives CASSFLGEGYGYTF. Complete variable domain (other parts from reference TRBV7-9 and TRBJ1-2): DTGVSQNPRHKITKRGQNVTFRCDPISEHNRLYWYRQTLGQGPEFLTYFQNEAQLEKSRLLSDRFSAERPKGSFSTLEIQRTEQGDSAMYLCASSFLGEGYGYTFGSGTRLTVV.

This rearrangement joins TRBV7-2 to TRBJ2-7, with TRBD2 matching 8 bases. V trimming: 5 bases; J trimming: 1 base; junction bases outside the gene matches: 7. The CDR3 runs 15 residues. Germline V gene lookup returns CDR1 SGHTA and CDR2 FQGNSA. The CDR3 here is CASSPSGSLSYEQYF. CDR3 in DNA: TGTGCCAGCAGCCCAAGCGGGAGTCTGTCCTACGAGCAGTACTTC.

J is TRBJ2-2 and V is TRBV19; D unresolved. Trimming cost V 2 bases and J 7 bases, with 11 bases left between them. This CDR3 has 14 amino acids. Germline CDR1 and CDR2: LNHDA and SQIVND (reference sequence). Written as DNA, the CDR3 is TGTGCCAGTAGTATAAATATTGCTAGCGGGGAGCTGTTTTTT. Protein: CASSINIASGELFF. Combining the CDR3 with reference TRBV19 and TRBJ2-2 gives the whole variable domain DGGITQSPKYLFRKEGQNVTLSCEQNLNHDAMYWYRQDPGQGLRLIYYSQIVNDFQKGDIAEGYSVSREKKESFPLTVTSAQKNPTAFYLCASSINIASGELFFGEGSRLTVL.

The sample holds a few counts of this clone. The V call is TRBV18, the J call TRBJ2-1; 13 bases map to TRBD2. In germline, CDR1 is KGHSH, CDR2 LQKENI. The CDR3 extends over 18 amino acids. J was trimmed by 4 bases and V by 8 bases; bases with no gene match: 14. The CDR3 region is CASTEYPRTSGGYNEQFF. The DNA for the CDR3 is TGTGCCAGCACAGAATACCCGAGGACTAGCGGGGGATACAATGAGCAGTTCTTC.

V is TRBV7-9 and J is TRBJ1-6; maybe TRBD1 (5 bases). V lost 1 base, J lost 6 bases, and 13 bases lay in between. The CDR3 has 16 residues. CDR1 is SEHNR, CDR2 FQNEAQ, per germline (reference sequence). The CDR3 nucleotides are TGTGCCAGCAGCTTAGTATTAGGGGTCGGTAATTCACCCCTCCACTTT. This codes for CASSLVLGVGNSPLHF. The whole variable domain, remainder taken from reference TRBV7-9 and TRBJ1-6, is DTGVSQNPRHKITKRGQNVTFRCDPISEHNRLYWYRQTLGQGPEFLTYFQNEAQLEKSRLLSDRFSAERPKGSFSTLEIQRTEQGDSAMYLCASSLVLGVGNSPLHFGNGTRLTVT.

The chain recombines TRBV7-9 with TRBJ2-1; maybe TRBD2 (7 bases). Per germline, CDR1 SEHNR and CDR2 FQNEAQ (reference sequence). The ends were cut back, 5 bases at V and 3 bases at J, with 14 bases in the middle. This CDR3 has 15 amino acids. The CDR3 DNA reads as TGTGCCAGCAGCCCAGAGGGGGGGATCTACAATGAGCAGTTCTTC. Protein sequence: CASSPEGGIYNEQFF.

This rearrangement joins TRBV19 to TRBJ2-5; 13 nucleotides match TRBD2. The germline V gene encodes CDR1 LNHDA and CDR2 SQIVND (reference sequence). There are 17 residues in the CDR3. V lost 1 base, J lost 2 bases, and 4 bases stayed unmatched. CDR3 sequence reads: CASSIAGTSGTQETQYF. In DNA, the CDR3 is TGTGCCAGTAGTATAGCGGGGACTAGCGGGACGCAAGAGACCCAGTACTTC. The full variable domain, with the rest looked up from reference TRBV19 and TRBJ2-5, is DGGITQSPKYLFRKEGQNVTLSCEQNLNHDAMYWYRQDPGQGLRLIYYSQIVNDFQKGDIAEGYSVSREKKESFPLTVTSAQKNPTAFYLCASSIAGTSGTQETQYFGPGTRLLVL.

CDR3 region: CASSLGAARPQFF. As DNA, the CDR3 is TGTGCCAGCAGTTTGGGAGCCGCCCGGCCCCAGTTCTTC. The rearrangement joins TRBV12-3 or TRBV12-4 to TRBJ2-1, with D possibly TRBD2 on 5 matching bases. This CDR3 contains 13 residues. The V and J ends lost 3 bases and 13 bases respectively, with 16 bases between them.

V gene TRBV4-1 combines with J gene TRBJ1-2, with 8 bases that match TRBD1. Germline trimming cut 1 base from V and 4 bases from J; bases unmatched to any gene: 14. The germline V gene encodes CDR1 MGHRA and CDR2 YSYEKL. CDR3 length: 18 residues. The CDR3 DNA reads TGCGCCAGCAGCCAAGTTATAGACCAGGGGGCGTCGGCCTATGGCTACACCTTC. Translating gives CASSQVIDQGASAYGYTF.

This clone was seen more than once but under ten times. The chain couples TRBV27 to TRBJ1-2, with 7 bases matching TRBD1. Looked up from germline, CDR1 is MNHEY and CDR2 is SMNVEV (reference sequence). This CDR3 has 14 residues. The V and J ends lost 6 bases and 7 bases, in that order; junction bases with no gene match: 11. CDR3 sequence (DNA): TGTGCCAGCAGCCCTTTTGGACAGGCCCCTGGCTACACCTTC. Protein sequence: CASSPFGQAPGYTF.

The chain has TRBV7-2 and TRBJ2-4, with D possibly TRBD1 on 6 matching bases. Germline V gives CDR1 SGHTA, CDR2 FQGNSA. This CDR3 has 17 amino acids. Trimming left V 1 base short and J 2 bases short, with 15 bases between. The CDR3 DNA reads as TGTGCCAGCAGCTTAGTTGAGTGGGGGCCGACCAAAAACATTCAGTACTTC. Amino acid sequence: CASSLVEWGPTKNIQYF.

The V call is TRBV7-9, the J call TRBJ2-3; D remains ambiguous. The CDR3 totals 14 residues. Germline CDR1 is SEHNR and CDR2 is FQNEAQ (reference sequence). Trimming pared 4 bases from V and 4 bases from J, leaving 12 bases between. The CDR3 DNA reads as TGTGCCAGCAGCTCCCCGGCGAGGTCAGATACGCAGTATTTT. Amino acid sequence: CASSSPARSDTQYF.

This rearrangement joins TRBV19 to TRBJ1-3; D remains ambiguous. Germline CDR1 reads LNHDA; CDR2 reads SQIVND (reference sequence). Trimming left V 5 bases short and J 1 base short, with 12 bases between. The CDR3 covers 15 residues. This CDR3 reads CASSADFFSGNTIYF. Written as DNA, the CDR3 is TGTGCCAGTAGTGCGGACTTCTTTTCTGGAAACACCATATATTTT.

This clone was observed a single time. The gene calls are TRBV24-1 and TRBJ2-3; 7 positions match TRBD1. The CDR3 has 17 amino acids. J was trimmed by 3 bases and V by 0 bases; bases with no gene match: 8. Germline V gene sequence: CDR1 KGHDR, CDR2 SFDVKD. This CDR3 is CATSDLLRQGVTDTQYF. For the CDR3, the DNA is TGTGCCACCAGTGATTTGCTGAGGCAGGGGGTGACAGATACGCAGTATTTT.

The V call is TRBV11-2, the J call TRBJ2-7; 9 nucleotides line up with TRBD2. The germline CDR1 and CDR2 sequences are SGHAT and FQNNGV. With V trimmed by 3 bases and J by 4 bases, 10 bases remained unmatched. The CDR3 totals 16 residues. The CDR3 DNA reads as TGTGCCAGCAGCTTGATGCAGGCTAGCGGGATTTACGAGCAGTACTTC. This sequence encodes CASSLMQASGIYEQYF.

The chain couples TRBV6-2 or TRBV6-3 to TRBJ2-1; the match to TRBD2 covers 10 bases. The V gene's germline CDR1 is MNHEY and CDR2 SVGEGT. After removal of 5 bases from V and 2 bases from J, the junction contained 3 bases not matched to a gene. This CDR3 contains 15 residues. The chain's CDR3 is CASSLSGRAYNEQFF. CDR3 nucleotide sequence: TGTGCCAGCAGTCTGAGCGGGAGGGCCTACAATGAGCAGTTCTTC.

This clone has just one count. The rearrangement joins TRBV6-5 to TRBJ2-1, with D maybe TRBD2 (5 bases). From germline, CDR1 is MNHEY and CDR2 SVGAGI. CDR3 length: 13 residues. V dropped 6 bases and J dropped 5 bases, with 11 bases sitting between them. This CDR3 is CASSQLDHNEQFF. CDR3 DNA: TGTGCCAGCAGCCAACTAGATCACAATGAGCAGTTCTTC.

This rearrangement joins TRBV11-3 to TRBJ1-1; unclear D gene. Germline values: CDR1 SGHNT, CDR2 YENEEA. This CDR3 region has 14 residues. The ends were cut back, 6 bases at V and 5 bases at J, with 16 bases in the middle. CDR3 protein: CASSSRRERTEAFF. CDR3 sequence (DNA): TGTGCCAGCAGTTCCCGCCGGGAGAGGACTGAAGCTTTCTTT.

This clone was picked up one time. The CDR3 DNA sequence: TGTGCCAGCAGTTTCCCCGGTTCCTACGAGCAGTACTTC. Its translation: CASSFPGSYEQYF. This chain joins TRBV28 and TRBJ2-7; D gene uncertain. Germline V gives CDR1 MDHEN, CDR2 SYDVKM. CDR3 length: 13 amino acids. V lost 3 bases and J 1 base, leaving 7 bases between the germline ends.

This clone was seen once. Here the CDR3 reads CAISEWTGGAWEDTEAFF. CDR3 in DNA: TGTGCCATCAGTGAGTGGACAGGGGGCGCTTGGGAAGATACTGAAGCTTTCTTT. The chain carries TRBV10-3 and TRBJ1-1, with TRBD1 matching 11 bases. Trimming at V came to 1 base and at J to 5 bases, leaving 12 bases not matched to a gene. This CDR3 comprises 18 residues. CDR1 and CDR2 from the germline V gene are ENHRY and SYGVKD.

The CDR3 sequence is CASSLRQGADEKLFF. CDR3 coding DNA: TGTGCCAGCAGCCTTCGACAGGGGGCGGACGAAAAACTGTTTTTT. This sequence joins TRBV9 and TRBJ1-4, with TRBD1 matching over 10 bases. Germline assignment: CDR1 SGDLS and CDR2 YYNGEE. This CDR3 comprises 15 residues. J gave up 8 bases and V 4 bases, and 8 bases lay outside the gene matches.

The CDR3 nucleotides are TGTGCCAGTAGTAAGGACAGGGTAAGCAATCAGCCCCAGCATTTT. Translating it yields CASSKDRVSNQPQHF. V gene TRBV19 combines with J gene TRBJ1-5, with 8 bases that match TRBD1. Per germline, CDR1 LNHDA and CDR2 SQIVND (reference sequence). V lost 4 bases to trimming and J lost 1 base; unmatched junction nucleotides: 3. The CDR3 has 15 residues.

This clone was observed a few times. The CDR3 DNA is TGTGCCACTTTGTCAACAGGGGGCGGTTTGAATGAGCAGTTCTTC. Its protein is CATLSTGGGLNEQFF. The rearrangement uses TRBV24-1 and TRBJ2-1; 9 bases align to TRBD1. The CDR3 is made up of 15 amino acids. Trimming cost V 10 bases and J 7 bases; bases outside gene matches: 13. Germline V CDR1 and CDR2: KGHDR, SFDVKD.

This sequence joins TRBV5-1 and TRBJ1-3; 8 positions agree with TRBD1. V gave up 3 bases and J gave up 4 bases; unmatched junction bases: 9. The CDR3 covers 16 residues. CDR1 is SGHRS, CDR2 YFSETQ, per germline. CDR3 in DNA: TGCGCCAGCAGCTCCCCCGACAGGGGAAGCGGAAACACCATATATTTT. Encoded protein: CASSSPDRGSGNTIYF.